This T cell receptor beta chain was identified during a study of blood T cells in healthy people across ages. This CDR3 has 15 amino acids. CDR1 and CDR2 (germline): MNHEY, SVGEGT. Trimming shortened V by 5 bases and J by 4 bases, and 16 bases separated the two germline ends. The authors ran a second PCR of 7 to 11 cycles using a sample-barcoded 5' primer and a J-beta primer mix. Template switching added a 12-random-nucleotide identifier to every cDNA molecule. Each CDR3 protein is one row after TCRdb ran MiXCR on the 5' RACE reads. Of over 1,500,000 distinct CDR3 sequences in the sample, 35% to 50% are singletons; the top ten hold 23%. This clonotype was seen more than once but under ten times. Sample donors were healthy Caucasian individuals that came from Russia, aged 6 to 90. Isolation recovered at least 6.5 million PBMCs from every sample.

The TCR was taken from a human donor in good health. V is TRBV6-2 or TRBV6-3 and J is TRBJ2-3, with D tentatively TRBD1 or TRBD2 (5 bases each). The specimen sequenced was blood. Here the CDR3 reads CASSNGARGADTQYF. In nucleotides, the CDR3 is TGTGCCAGCAGTAACGGGGCTCGTGGAGCAGATACGCAGTATTTT.